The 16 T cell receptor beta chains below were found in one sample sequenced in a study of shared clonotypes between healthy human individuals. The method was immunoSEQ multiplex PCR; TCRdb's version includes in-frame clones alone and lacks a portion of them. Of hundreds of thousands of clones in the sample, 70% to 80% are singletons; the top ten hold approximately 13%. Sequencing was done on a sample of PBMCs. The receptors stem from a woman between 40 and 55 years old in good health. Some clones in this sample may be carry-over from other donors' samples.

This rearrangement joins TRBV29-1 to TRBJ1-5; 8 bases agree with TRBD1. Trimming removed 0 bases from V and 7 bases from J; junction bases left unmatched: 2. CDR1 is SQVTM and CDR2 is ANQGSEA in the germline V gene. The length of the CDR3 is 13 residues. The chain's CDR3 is CSVEEQGDQPQHF. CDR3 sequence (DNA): TGCAGCGTTGAAGAACAGGGGGACCAGCCCCAGCATTTT.

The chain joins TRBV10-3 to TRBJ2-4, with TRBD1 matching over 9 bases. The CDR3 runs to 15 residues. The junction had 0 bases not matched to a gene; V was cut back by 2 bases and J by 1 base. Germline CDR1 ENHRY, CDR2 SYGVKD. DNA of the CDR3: TGTGCCATCAGTGAGGGACAGGGGGCCAAAAACATTCAGTACTTC. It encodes CAISEGQGAKNIQYF.

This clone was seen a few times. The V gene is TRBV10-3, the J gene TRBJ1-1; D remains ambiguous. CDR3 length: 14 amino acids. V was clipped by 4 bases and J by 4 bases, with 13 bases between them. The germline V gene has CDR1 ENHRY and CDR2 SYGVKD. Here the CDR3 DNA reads TGTGCCATCAGTGGAACCCTGGGAACCACTGAAGCTTTCTTT. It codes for CAISGTLGTTEAFF.

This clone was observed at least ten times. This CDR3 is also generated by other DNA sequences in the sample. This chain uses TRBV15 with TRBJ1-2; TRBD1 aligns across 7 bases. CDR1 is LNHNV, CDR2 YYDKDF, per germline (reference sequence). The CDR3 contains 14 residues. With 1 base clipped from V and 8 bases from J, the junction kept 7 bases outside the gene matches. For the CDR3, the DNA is TGTGCCACCAGCAGAGTCGACAGGGTACGGGGCTACACCTTC. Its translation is CATSRVDRVRGYTF.

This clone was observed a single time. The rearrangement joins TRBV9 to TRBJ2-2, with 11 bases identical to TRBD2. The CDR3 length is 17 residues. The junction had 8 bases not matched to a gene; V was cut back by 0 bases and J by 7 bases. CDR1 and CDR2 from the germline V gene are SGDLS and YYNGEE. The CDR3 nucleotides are TGTGCCAGCAGCGTAGGACTTTTGGGACTAGCGGACGGGGAGCTGTTTTTT. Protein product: CASSVGLLGLADGELFF.

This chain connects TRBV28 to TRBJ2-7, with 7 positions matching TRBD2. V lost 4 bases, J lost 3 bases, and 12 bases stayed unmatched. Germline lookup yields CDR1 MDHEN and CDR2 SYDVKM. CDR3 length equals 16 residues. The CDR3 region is CASSSNSGIGLYEQYF. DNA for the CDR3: TGTGCCAGCAGTTCGAACAGCGGGATTGGCCTCTACGAGCAGTACTTC. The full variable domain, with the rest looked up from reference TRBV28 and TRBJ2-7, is DVKVTQSSRYLVKRTGEKVFLECVQDMDHENMFWYRQDPGLGLRLIYFSYDVKMKEKGDIPEGYSVSREKKERFSLILESASTNQTSMYLCASSSNSGIGLYEQYFGPGTRLTVT.

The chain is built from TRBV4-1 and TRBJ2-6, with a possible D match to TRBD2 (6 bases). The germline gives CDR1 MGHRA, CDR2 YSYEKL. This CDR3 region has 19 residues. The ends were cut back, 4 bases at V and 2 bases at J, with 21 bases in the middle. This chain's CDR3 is CASSLWEKGRRTGANVLTF. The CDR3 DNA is TGCGCCAGCAGCCTGTGGGAAAAAGGGAGGAGGACTGGGGCCAACGTCCTGACTTTC.

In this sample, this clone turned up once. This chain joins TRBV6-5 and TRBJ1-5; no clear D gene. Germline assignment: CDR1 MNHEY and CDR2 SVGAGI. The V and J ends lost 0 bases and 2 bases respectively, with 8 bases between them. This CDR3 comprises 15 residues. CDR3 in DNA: TGTGCCAGCAGTTACTCTTTTACGGGCAATCAGCCCCAGCATTTT. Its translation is CASSYSFTGNQPQHF.

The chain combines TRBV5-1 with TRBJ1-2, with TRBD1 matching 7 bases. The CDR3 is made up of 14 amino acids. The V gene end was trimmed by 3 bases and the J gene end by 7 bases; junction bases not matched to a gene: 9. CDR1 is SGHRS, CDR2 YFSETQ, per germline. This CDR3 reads CASSWGTGEGGYTF. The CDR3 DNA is TGCGCCAGCAGCTGGGGAACAGGGGAGGGTGGCTACACCTTC.

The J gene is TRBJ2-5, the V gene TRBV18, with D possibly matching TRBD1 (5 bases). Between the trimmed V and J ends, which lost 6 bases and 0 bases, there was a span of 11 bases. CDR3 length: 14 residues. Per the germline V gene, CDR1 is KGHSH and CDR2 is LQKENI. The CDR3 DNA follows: TGTGCCAGCTCCCGACAGCAGCACCAAGAGACCCAGTACTTC. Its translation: CASSRQQHQETQYF.

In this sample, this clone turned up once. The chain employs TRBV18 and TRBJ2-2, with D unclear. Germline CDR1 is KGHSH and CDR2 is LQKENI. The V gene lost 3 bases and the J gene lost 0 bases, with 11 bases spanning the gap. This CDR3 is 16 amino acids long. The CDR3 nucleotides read TGTGCCAGCTCACCCACGGCCGCCTCGAACACCGGGGAGCTGTTTTTT. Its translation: CASSPTAASNTGELFF.

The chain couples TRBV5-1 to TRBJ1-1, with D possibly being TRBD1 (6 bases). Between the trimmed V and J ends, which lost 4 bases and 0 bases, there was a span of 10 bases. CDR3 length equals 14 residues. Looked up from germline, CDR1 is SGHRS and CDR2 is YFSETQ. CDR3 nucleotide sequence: TGCGCCAGCAGCACGGACAGCATGAACACTGAAGCTTTCTTT. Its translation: CASSTDSMNTEAFF.

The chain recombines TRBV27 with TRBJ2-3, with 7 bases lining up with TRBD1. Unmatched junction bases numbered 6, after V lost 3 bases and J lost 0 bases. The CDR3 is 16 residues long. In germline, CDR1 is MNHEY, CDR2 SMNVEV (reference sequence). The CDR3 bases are TGTGCCAGCAGTTTTTCCCGGGACAGCAGCACAGATACGCAGTATTTT. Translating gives CASSFSRDSSTDTQYF.

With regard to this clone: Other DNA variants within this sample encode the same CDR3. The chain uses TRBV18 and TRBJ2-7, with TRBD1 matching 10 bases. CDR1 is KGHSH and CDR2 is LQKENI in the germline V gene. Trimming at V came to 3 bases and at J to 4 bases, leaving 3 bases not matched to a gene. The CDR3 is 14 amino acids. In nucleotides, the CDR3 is TGTGCCAGCTCACCGGGACAGGGGTATTACGAGCAGTACTTC. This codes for CASSPGQGYYEQYF.

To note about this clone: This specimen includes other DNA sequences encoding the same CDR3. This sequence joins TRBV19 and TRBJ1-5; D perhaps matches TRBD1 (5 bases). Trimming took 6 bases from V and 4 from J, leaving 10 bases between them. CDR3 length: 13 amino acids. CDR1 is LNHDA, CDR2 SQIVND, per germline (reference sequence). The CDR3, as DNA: TGTGCCAGTAGCTCGCAGGGAAATCAGCCCCAGCATTTT. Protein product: CASSSQGNQPQHF. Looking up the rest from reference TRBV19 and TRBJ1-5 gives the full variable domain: DGGITQSPKYLFRKEGQNVTLSCEQNLNHDAMYWYRQDPGQGLRLIYYSQIVNDFQKGDIAEGYSVSREKKESFPLTVTSAQKNPTAFYLCASSSQGNQPQHFGDGTRLSIL.

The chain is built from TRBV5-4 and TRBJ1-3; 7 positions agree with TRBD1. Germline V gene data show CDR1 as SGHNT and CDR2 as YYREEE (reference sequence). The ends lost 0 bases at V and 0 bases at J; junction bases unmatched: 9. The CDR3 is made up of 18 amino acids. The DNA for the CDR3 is TGTGCCAGCAGCTTGGGGGGACAGCCAGCCCTCTCTGGAAACACCATATATTTT. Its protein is CASSLGGQPALSGNTIYF.